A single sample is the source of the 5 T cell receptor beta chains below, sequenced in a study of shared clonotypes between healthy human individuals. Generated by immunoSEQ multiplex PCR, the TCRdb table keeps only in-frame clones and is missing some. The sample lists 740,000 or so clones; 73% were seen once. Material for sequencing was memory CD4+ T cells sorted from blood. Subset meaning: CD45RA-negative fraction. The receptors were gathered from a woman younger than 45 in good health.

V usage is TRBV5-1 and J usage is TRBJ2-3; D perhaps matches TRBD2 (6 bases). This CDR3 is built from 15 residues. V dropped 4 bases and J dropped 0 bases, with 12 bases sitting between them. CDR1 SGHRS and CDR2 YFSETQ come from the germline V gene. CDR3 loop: CASSVSGPSTDTQYF. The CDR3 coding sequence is TGCGCCAGCAGCGTAAGCGGGCCCAGCACAGATACGCAGTATTTT.

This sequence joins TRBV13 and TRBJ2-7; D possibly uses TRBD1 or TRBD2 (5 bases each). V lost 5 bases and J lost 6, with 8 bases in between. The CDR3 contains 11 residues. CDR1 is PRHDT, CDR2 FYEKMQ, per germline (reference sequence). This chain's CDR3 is CASSEGTEQYF. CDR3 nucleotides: TGTGCCAGCAGCGAGGGGACCGAGCAGTACTTC. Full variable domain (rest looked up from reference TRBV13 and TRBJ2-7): AAGVIQSPRHLIKEKRETATLKCYPIPRHDTVYWYQQGPGQDPQFLISFYEKMQSDKGSIPDRFSAQQFSDYHSELNMSSLELGDSALYFCASSEGTEQYFGPGTRLTVT.

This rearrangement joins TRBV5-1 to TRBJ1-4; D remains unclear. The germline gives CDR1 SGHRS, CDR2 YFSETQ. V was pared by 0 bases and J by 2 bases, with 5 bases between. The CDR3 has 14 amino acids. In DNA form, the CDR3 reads TGCGCCAGCAGCTTGGGGTGGACTAATGAAAAACTGTTTTTT. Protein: CASSLGWTNEKLFF.

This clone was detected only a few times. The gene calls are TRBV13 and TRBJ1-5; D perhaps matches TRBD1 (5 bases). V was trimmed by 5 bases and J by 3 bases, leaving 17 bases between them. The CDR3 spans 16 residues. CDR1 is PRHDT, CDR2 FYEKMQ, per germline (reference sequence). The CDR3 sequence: CASSPQHDSNNQPQHF. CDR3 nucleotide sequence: TGTGCCAGCAGCCCTCAACATGACAGTAACAATCAGCCCCAGCATTTT.

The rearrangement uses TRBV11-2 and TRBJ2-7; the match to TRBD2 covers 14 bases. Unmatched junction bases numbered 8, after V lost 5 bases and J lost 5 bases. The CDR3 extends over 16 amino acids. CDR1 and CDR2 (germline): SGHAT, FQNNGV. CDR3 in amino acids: CASSSPGLAGAHEQYF. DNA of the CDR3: TGTGCCAGCAGCAGCCCGGGACTAGCGGGAGCCCACGAGCAGTACTTC.